This T cell receptor beta chain was retrieved from a study of CD8+ T cells in alopecia areata. The treatment was: oral pan-JAK inhibitor, 5-10 mg twice daily. Once RNA had been extracted, it was reverse transcribed into cDNA to act as the sequencing template. Clones were sequenced by immunoSEQ multiplex PCR, and TCRdb holds only the in-frame ones, with some missing. The data contain about 190,000 clones, 45% to 75% of them singletons. The V and J ends lost 3 bases and 2 bases respectively, with 9 bases between them. This CDR3 comprises 13 residues. Per germline, CDR1 SQVTM and CDR2 ANQGSEA. V gene TRBV29-1 combines with J gene TRBJ2-3, with D possibly called TRBD1 or TRBD2 (5 bases each). The sample in question was CD4+ T cells sorted from blood, obtained at week 4, from a patient treated with tofacitinib. This TCR derives from a human donor with alopecia areata. The DNA of the CDR3 is TGCAGCGTTGAGGGACGGCACACAGATACGCAGTATTTT. This translates into CSVEGRHTDTQYF.